The following is a TCR beta chain sequence with its context. Allocation to cohorts depended on clinical history reported by the participants. Two negative PCRs, clearance, or symptom resolution had been documented for recovered Cohort 3 donors. CDR3 size: 12 residues. CDR1 is SEHNR and CDR2 is FQNEAQ in the germline V gene (reference sequence). The V end was cut by 1 base, the J end by 13 bases, with 8 bases between. This entry comes from a study of blood T cell repertoires in COVID-19. Looking at the study overall: There were acute and convalescent COVID-19 samples, and they came from the United States, Italy and Spain.

In the source study's methods: Estimates of nucleated cell counts were drawn from the amplification of reference gene primers. TCRdb's copy holds only in-frame clones and misses some; the assay was immunoSEQ multiplex PCR. V and J calls and clone size are copied from that table; D and trimming were computed from the DNA. The sample holds approximately 300,000 clones, 70% to 90% seen once. The receptor's source is a woman younger than 45 who had recovered from COVID-19. Sequencing was done on a sample of PBMCs or T cells enriched from blood (not recorded which). V is TRBV7-9 and J is TRBJ1-6; D is possibly TRBD1 (5 bases). The CDR3 region is CASSLDAGPLHF. In nucleotides, the CDR3 is TGTGCCAGCAGCTTAGACGCAGGGCCCCTCCACTTT.